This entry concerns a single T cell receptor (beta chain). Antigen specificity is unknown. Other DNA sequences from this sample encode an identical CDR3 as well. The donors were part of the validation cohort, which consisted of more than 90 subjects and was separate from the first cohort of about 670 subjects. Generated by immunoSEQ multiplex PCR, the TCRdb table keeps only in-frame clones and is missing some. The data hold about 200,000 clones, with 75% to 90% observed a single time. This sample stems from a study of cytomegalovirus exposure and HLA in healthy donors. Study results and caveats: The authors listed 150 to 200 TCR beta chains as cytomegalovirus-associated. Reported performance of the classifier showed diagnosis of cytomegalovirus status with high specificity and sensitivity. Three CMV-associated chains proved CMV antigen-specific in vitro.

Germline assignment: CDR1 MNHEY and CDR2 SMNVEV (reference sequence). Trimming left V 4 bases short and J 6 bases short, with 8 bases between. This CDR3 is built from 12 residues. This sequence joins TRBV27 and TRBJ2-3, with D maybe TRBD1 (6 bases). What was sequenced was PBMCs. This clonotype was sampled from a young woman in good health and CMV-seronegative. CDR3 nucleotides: TGTGCCAGCAGTTCAGGGGCGGATACGCAGTATTTT. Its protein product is CASSSGADTQYF.